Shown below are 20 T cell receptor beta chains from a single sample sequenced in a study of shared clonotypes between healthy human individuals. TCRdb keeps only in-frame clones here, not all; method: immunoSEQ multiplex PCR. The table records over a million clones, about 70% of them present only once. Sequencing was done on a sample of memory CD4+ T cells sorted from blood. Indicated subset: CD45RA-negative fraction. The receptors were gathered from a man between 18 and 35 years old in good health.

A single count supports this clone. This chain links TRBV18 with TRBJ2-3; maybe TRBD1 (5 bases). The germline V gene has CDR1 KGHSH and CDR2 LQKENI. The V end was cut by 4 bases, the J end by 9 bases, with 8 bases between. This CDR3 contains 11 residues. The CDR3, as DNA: TGTGCCAGCTCACGTGACAGAACGCAGTATTTT. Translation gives CASSRDRTQYF.

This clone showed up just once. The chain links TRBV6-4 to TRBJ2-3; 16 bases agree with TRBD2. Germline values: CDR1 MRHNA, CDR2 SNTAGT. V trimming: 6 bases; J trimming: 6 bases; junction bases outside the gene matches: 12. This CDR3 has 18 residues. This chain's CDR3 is CASRVLGTSGRVGDTQYF. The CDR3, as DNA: TGTGCCAGCAGGGTTCTTGGGACTAGCGGGAGGGTTGGTGATACGCAGTATTTT.

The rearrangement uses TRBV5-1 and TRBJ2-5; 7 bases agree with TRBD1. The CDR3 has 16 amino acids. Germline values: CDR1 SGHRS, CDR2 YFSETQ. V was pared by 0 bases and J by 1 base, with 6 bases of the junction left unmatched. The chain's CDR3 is CASSLGSAGGQETQYF. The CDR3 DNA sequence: TGCGCCAGCAGCTTGGGAAGTGCAGGGGGCCAAGAGACCCAGTACTTC.

The CDR3 DNA is TGTGCCAGCTCAGCAAACACAGGGGATCAGCCCCAGCATTTT. Its protein product is CASSANTGDQPQHF. J is TRBJ1-5 and V is TRBV18; TRBD1 matches at 7 bases. CDR3 length: 14 residues. Germline V gives CDR1 KGHSH, CDR2 LQKENI. J lost 5 bases, V lost 5 bases, and 6 bases had no gene match.

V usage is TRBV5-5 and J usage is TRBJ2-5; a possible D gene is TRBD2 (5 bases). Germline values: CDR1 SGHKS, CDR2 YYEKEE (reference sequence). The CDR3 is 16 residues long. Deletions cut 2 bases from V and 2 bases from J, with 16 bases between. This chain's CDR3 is CASSFEIGVGQETQYF. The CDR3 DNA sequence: TGTGCCAGCAGCTTTGAGATCGGGGTGGGGCAAGAGACCCAGTACTTC.

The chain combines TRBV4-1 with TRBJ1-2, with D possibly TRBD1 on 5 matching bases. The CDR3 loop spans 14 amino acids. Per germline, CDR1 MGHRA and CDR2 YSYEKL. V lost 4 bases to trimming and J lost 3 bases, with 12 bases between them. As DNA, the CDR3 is TGCGCCAGCAGCCTGGGGGATAGGGACTATGGCTACACCTTC. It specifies CASSLGDRDYGYTF.

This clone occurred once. CDR3: CASSVGRGGRAKNIQYF. The CDR3 DNA sequence: TGTGCCAGCTCCGTCGGGAGAGGTGGAAGGGCCAAAAACATTCAGTACTTC. The rearrangement links TRBV18 to TRBJ2-4, with D possibly TRBD2 on 6 matching bases. The CDR3 has 17 amino acids. CDR1 KGHSH and CDR2 LQKENI come from the germline V gene. V shed 6 bases and J shed 1 base, with 19 bases lying between them.

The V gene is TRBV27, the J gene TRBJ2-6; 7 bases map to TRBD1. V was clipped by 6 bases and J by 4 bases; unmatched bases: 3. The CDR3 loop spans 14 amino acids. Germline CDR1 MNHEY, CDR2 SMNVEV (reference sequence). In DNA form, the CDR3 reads TGTGCCAGCAGCACAGGGGCCGGGGCCAACGTCCTGACTTTC. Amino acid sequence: CASSTGAGANVLTF.

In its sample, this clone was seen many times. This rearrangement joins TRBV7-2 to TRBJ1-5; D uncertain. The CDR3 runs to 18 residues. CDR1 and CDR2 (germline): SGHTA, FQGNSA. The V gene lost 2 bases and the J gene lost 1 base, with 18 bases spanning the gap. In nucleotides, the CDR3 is TGTGCCAGCAGCTTAAATCCTCCCGGCGCGGGGAGCAATCAGCCCCAGCATTTT. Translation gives CASSLNPPGAGSNQPQHF.

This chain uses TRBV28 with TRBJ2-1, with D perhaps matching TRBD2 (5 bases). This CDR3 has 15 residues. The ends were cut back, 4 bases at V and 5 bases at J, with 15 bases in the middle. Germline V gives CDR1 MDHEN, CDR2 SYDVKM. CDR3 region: CASSSVDSTHNEQFF. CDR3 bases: TGTGCCAGCAGTTCAGTGGACTCAACCCACAATGAGCAGTTCTTC. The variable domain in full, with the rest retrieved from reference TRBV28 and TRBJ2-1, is DVKVTQSSRYLVKRTGEKVFLECVQDMDHENMFWYRQDPGLGLRLIYFSYDVKMKEKGDIPEGYSVSREKKERFSLILESASTNQTSMYLCASSSVDSTHNEQFFGPGTRLTVL.

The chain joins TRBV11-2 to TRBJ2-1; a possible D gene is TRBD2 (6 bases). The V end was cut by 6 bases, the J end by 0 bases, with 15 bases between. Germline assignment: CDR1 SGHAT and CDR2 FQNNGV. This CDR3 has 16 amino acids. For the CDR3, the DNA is TGTGCCAGCAGGGGGGATAGCGGAAGCTCCTACAATGAGCAGTTCTTC. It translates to CASRGDSGSSYNEQFF.

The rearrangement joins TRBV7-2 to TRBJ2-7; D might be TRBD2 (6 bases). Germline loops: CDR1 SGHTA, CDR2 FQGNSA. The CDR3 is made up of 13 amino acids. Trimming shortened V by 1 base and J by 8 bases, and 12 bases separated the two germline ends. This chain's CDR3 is CASSLVEGPKQYF. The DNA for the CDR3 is TGTGCCAGCAGCTTAGTGGAGGGACCCAAGCAGTACTTC.

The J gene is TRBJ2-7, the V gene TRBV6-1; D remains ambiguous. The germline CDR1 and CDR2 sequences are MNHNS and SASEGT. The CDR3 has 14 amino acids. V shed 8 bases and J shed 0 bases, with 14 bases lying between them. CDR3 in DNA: TGTGCCAGCGGATCTTATCAGAGCTCCTACGAGCAGTACTTC. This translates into CASGSYQSSYEQYF.

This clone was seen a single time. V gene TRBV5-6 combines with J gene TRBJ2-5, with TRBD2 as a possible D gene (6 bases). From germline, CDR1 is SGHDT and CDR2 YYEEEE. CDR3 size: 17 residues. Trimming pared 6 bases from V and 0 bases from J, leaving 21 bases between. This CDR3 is CASTEGPGEKYQETQYF. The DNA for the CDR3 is TGTGCCAGCACGGAGGGTCCAGGAGAAAAGTACCAAGAGACCCAGTACTTC.

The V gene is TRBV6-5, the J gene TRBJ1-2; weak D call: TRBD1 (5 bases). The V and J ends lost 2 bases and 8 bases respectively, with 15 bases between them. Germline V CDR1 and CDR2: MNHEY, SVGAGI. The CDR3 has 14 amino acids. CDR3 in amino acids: CASSYIRPKGGYTF. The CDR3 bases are TGTGCCAGCAGTTACATAAGGCCTAAGGGGGGCTACACCTTC.

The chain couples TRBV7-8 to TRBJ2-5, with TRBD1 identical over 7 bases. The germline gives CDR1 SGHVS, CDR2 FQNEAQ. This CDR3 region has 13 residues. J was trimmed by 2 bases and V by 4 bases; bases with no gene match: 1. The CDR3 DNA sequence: TGTGCCAGCAGCTCGGGACAGCAAGAGACCCAGTACTTC. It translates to CASSSGQQETQYF.

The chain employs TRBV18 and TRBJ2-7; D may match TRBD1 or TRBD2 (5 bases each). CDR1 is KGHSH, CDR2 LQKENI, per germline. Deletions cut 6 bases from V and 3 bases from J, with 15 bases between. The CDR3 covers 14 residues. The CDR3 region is CASSLGTAGYEQYF. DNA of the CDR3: TGTGCCAGCTCTCTCGGGACGGCTGGCTACGAGCAGTACTTC.

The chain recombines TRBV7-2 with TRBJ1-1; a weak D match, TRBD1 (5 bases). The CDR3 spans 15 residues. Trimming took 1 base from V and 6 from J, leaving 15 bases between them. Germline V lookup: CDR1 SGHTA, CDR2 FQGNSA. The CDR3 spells CASSLVPGLGAEAFF. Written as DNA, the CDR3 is TGTGCCAGCAGCTTAGTTCCGGGACTTGGGGCTGAAGCTTTCTTT.

CDR3 in amino acids: CAISFTGKSTDTQYF. The CDR3 nucleotides read TGTGCCATCAGTTTTACAGGGAAATCCACAGATACGCAGTATTTT. The V gene is TRBV10-3, the J gene TRBJ2-3, with D perhaps TRBD1 (6 bases). The CDR3 spans 15 residues. CDR1 ENHRY and CDR2 SYGVKD come from the germline V gene. V lost 5 bases, J lost 2 bases, and 14 bases lay in between.

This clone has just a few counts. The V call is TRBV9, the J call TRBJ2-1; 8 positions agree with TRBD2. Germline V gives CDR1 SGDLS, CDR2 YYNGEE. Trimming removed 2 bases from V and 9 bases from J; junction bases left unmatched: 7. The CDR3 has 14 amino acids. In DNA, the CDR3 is TGTGCCAGCAGCGTTGGGGGACTAGGCAGTGAGCAGTTCTTC. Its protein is CASSVGGLGSEQFF.